These 22 T cell receptor beta chains originate from one sample sequenced in a study of beta chain features in type 1 diabetes. Expressed TCRB transcripts were sequenced because the isolated RNA had all been reverse transcribed beforehand. The assay was immunoSEQ multiplex PCR, and TCRdb's table has in-frame clones only and misses some. The sample yields roughly 730,000 clones, about an eighth seen once. Study-wide findings and caveats: TCRB CDR3s from Type 1 diabetes patients were moderately but significantly shorter in all four CD4+ subsets.

Which antigens these TCRs recognize remains unknown. The sample comprised naive CD4+ T cells from blood. The receptors were sampled from a man in his late teens or twenties with type 1 diabetes.

This clone has just a few counts. The chain is built from TRBV10-3 and TRBJ2-5; 7 nucleotides line up with TRBD2. CDR1 ENHRY and CDR2 SYGVKD come from the germline V gene. The junction had 4 bases not matched to a gene; V was cut back by 6 bases and J by 3 bases. CDR3 length: 13 amino acids. The CDR3 is CAIRGRVEETQYF. The DNA of the CDR3 is TGTGCCATCAGGGGGAGGGTTGAAGAGACCCAGTACTTC.

The rearrangement joins TRBV6-6 to TRBJ1-1; maybe TRBD1 (6 bases). With 8 bases removed from V and 1 base from J, the gap between germline ends came to 14 bases. CDR3 size: 14 residues. Looked up from germline, CDR1 is MNHNY and CDR2 is SVGAGI (reference sequence). CDR3 region: CASLGPGQNTEAFF. The CDR3 DNA is TGTGCCAGCCTTGGACCGGGACAGAACACTGAAGCTTTCTTT.

The chain has TRBV5-1 and TRBJ2-3, with 9 bases aligning to TRBD1. CDR1 is SGHRS and CDR2 is YFSETQ in the germline V gene. The CDR3 has 15 residues. V lost 6 bases and J lost 6; bases outside the gene matches: 11. In DNA, the CDR3 is TGCGCCAGCAAGGTTCGGACAGGGGTCACGGATACGCAGTATTTT. This encodes CASKVRTGVTDTQYF.

The chain couples TRBV14 to TRBJ2-1; the D gene is possibly TRBD2 (6 bases). Germline-derived CDR1 and CDR2 are SGHDN and FVKESK. Trimming shortened V by 4 bases and J by 5 bases, and 18 bases separated the two germline ends. The CDR3 has 16 amino acids. The CDR3 loop is CASSRPGTLFNNEQFF. As DNA, the CDR3 is TGTGCCAGCAGCCGCCCCGGGACTTTATTCAACAATGAGCAGTTCTTC.

This clone was recorded a few times. V usage is TRBV7-9 and J usage is TRBJ1-1; no clear D. Germline CDR1 reads SEHNR; CDR2 reads FQNEAQ (reference sequence). Trimming stripped 3 bases from V and 3 bases from J, with 8 bases between. The CDR3 totals 13 residues. The CDR3 DNA follows: TGTGCCAGCAGCTTGGCGGTGGACACTGAAGCTTTCTTT. Translated, it gives CASSLAVDTEAFF.

The table lists this clone with a few counts. The chain has TRBV13 and TRBJ2-4; TRBD1 matches 8 bases. Trimming at V came to 5 bases and at J to 7 bases, leaving 7 bases not matched to a gene. The germline CDR1 and CDR2 sequences are PRHDT and FYEKMQ (reference sequence). The CDR3 is 14 amino acids. The DNA for the CDR3 is TGTGCCAGCAGCGGCAGGGGGCGAATGAACATTCAGTACTTC. Translating gives CASSGRGRMNIQYF.

The chain has TRBV28 and TRBJ1-3, with D tentatively TRBD1 (5 bases). With 7 bases removed from V and 4 bases from J, the gap between germline ends came to 17 bases. The CDR3 is 15 amino acids. The germline gives CDR1 MDHEN, CDR2 SYDVKM. The chain's CDR3 is CASKGREWSGNTIYF. The CDR3, as DNA: TGTGCCAGCAAGGGCAGGGAGTGGTCCGGAAACACCATATATTTT.

The chain carries TRBV6-6 and TRBJ1-1, with D hard to call. V was trimmed by 7 bases and J by 3 bases, leaving 12 bases between them. CDR1 and CDR2 (germline): MNHNY, SVGAGI (reference sequence). The CDR3 sequence is 13 residues long. Written as DNA, the CDR3 is TGTGCCAGCACAAGTGGATGGGACACTGAAGCTTTCTTT. This gives the protein CASTSGWDTEAFF.

The table lists this clone with a few counts. This CDR3 reads CASSPRAWYQETQYF. The CDR3 bases are TGTGCCAGCAGCCCTAGGGCCTGGTACCAAGAGACCCAGTACTTC. The chain employs TRBV7-9 and TRBJ2-5; D is unresolved. The V gene lost 5 bases and the J gene lost 0 bases, with 13 bases spanning the gap. CDR3 length: 15 residues. Germline CDR1 and CDR2: SEHNR and FQNEAQ (reference sequence).

The rearrangement uses TRBV19 and TRBJ2-7; 8 bases are shared with TRBD1. CDR1 and CDR2 (germline): LNHDA, SQIVND (reference sequence). This CDR3 contains 14 residues. Germline trimming cut 5 bases from V and 7 bases from J; bases unmatched to any gene: 10. The CDR3 DNA follows: TGTGCCAGTAGTTCGGGGATGCGGACAGGGGAGCAGTACTTC. Its protein product is CASSSGMRTGEQYF. The full variable domain, with the rest looked up from reference TRBV19 and TRBJ2-7, is DGGITQSPKYLFRKEGQNVTLSCEQNLNHDAMYWYRQDPGQGLRLIYYSQIVNDFQKGDIAEGYSVSREKKESFPLTVTSAQKNPTAFYLCASSSGMRTGEQYFGPGTRLTVT.

This clone has more than one count but fewer than ten. V and J are TRBV5-1 and TRBJ2-5; unclear D gene. The CDR3 extends over 13 amino acids. Germline loops: CDR1 SGHRS, CDR2 YFSETQ. Trimming left V 4 bases short and J 2 bases short, with 9 bases between. The CDR3 here is CASSPGVQETQYF. The CDR3 DNA is TGCGCCAGCAGCCCCGGAGTTCAAGAGACCCAGTACTTC.

The chain couples TRBV9 to TRBJ1-2; the D is unclear. Between the trimmed V and J ends, which lost 2 bases and 6 bases, there was a span of 11 bases. Germline V gives CDR1 SGDLS, CDR2 YYNGEE. The CDR3 loop spans 13 amino acids. CDR3 protein: CASSVLGSDGYTF. DNA of the CDR3: TGTGCCAGCAGCGTGTTGGGGAGCGATGGCTACACCTTC.

Remarks on this clone: Sequence at one end of the junction differs from germline and may be a read error. The chain uses TRBV2 and TRBJ2-1, with D hard to call. CDR3 size: 12 residues. Germline V gives CDR1 SNHLY, CDR2 FYNNEI. The CDR3 region is CASSEGFNEQFF. CDR3 DNA: TGTGCCAGCAGCGAAGGGTTCAATGAGCAGTTCTTC.

This sequence joins TRBV25-1 and TRBJ1-6, with TRBD1 as a possible D gene (6 bases). The CDR3 length is 14 residues. The germline V gene has CDR1 MGHDK and CDR2 SYGVNS. With 5 bases removed from V and 10 bases from J, the gap between germline ends came to 15 bases. CDR3 sequence (DNA): TGTGCCAGCAGTTGGGGGGCGCAAGGATCACCCCTCCACTTT. Encoded protein: CASSWGAQGSPLHF.

The V and J genes are TRBV7-2 and TRBJ2-1; 10 nucleotides align to TRBD2. CDR3 length: 17 amino acids. The trim removed 5 bases at V and 10 bases at J, leaving 17 bases unmatched. Germline lookup yields CDR1 SGHTA and CDR2 FQGNSA. The CDR3, as DNA: TGTGCCAGCAGCATTCTTGGACTAGCGGCATCGATAGGGGAGCAGTTCTTC. Protein product: CASSILGLAASIGEQFF. The full variable domain, rest sourced from reference TRBV7-2 and TRBJ2-1, is GAGVSQSPSNKVTEKGKDVELRCDPISGHTALYWYRQSLGQGLEFLIYFQGNSAPDKSGLPSDRFSAERTGGSVSTLTIQRTQQEDSAVYLCASSILGLAASIGEQFFGPGTRLTVL.

The V gene is TRBV10-3, the J gene TRBJ1-1; D is unclear. V gave up 2 bases and J gave up 5 bases, with 6 bases separating them. Germline CDR1 is ENHRY and CDR2 is SYGVKD. This CDR3 has 12 residues. The CDR3: CAISEEFTEAFF. CDR3 nucleotide sequence: TGTGCCATCAGTGAGGAGTTTACTGAAGCTTTCTTT.

The V gene is TRBV9, the J gene TRBJ1-5, with D unresolved. There are 15 residues in the CDR3. The ends were cut back, 0 bases at V and 3 bases at J, with 10 bases in the middle. Germline V CDR1 and CDR2: SGDLS, YYNGEE. The CDR3 loop is CASSVEAELNQPQHF. In DNA, the CDR3 is TGTGCCAGCAGCGTAGAGGCCGAACTCAATCAGCCCCAGCATTTT.

Concerning this clone: In the same sample, other DNA sequences code for this CDR3. The chain joins TRBV10-3 to TRBJ1-5; D not certain. Trimming left V 0 bases short and J 5 bases short, with 2 bases between. Germline CDR1 is ENHRY and CDR2 is SYGVKD. This CDR3 has 12 residues. The CDR3 coding sequence is TGTGCCATCAGTGAGTCGGATCAGCCCCAGCATTTT. It codes for CAISESDQPQHF.

This clone was seen more than once but under ten times. V and J are TRBV6-5 and TRBJ2-3, with D uncertain. CDR1 is MNHEY and CDR2 is SVGAGI in the germline V gene. The CDR3 extends over 14 amino acids. V lost 3 bases to trimming and J lost 1 base, with 8 bases between them. CDR3 in amino acids: CASSYALGTDTQYF. Written as DNA, the CDR3 is TGTGCCAGCAGTTATGCCCTAGGCACAGATACGCAGTATTTT.

V and J are TRBV5-1 and TRBJ2-1, with TRBD2 matching over 15 bases. Losses at the gene ends were 4 bases for V and 12 bases for J; bases not matched to a gene: 14. This CDR3 contains 17 residues. Germline CDR1 SGHRS, CDR2 YFSETQ. The CDR3 sequence is CASSPRTSGGAQWGQFF. CDR3 DNA: TGCGCCAGCAGCCCCCGGACTAGCGGGGGGGCGCAATGGGGGCAGTTCTTC.

This clone was observed a handful of times. The chain has TRBV27 and TRBJ2-7; the D is unclear. The ends were cut back, 3 bases at V and 3 bases at J, with 15 bases in the middle. CDR3 length: 15 amino acids. In germline, CDR1 is MNHEY, CDR2 SMNVEV (reference sequence). CDR3 sequence (DNA): TGTGCCAGCAGTTTGTTCGGTCTCGGAATCTACGAGCAGTACTTC. This gives the protein CASSLFGLGIYEQYF.

This rearrangement joins TRBV29-1 to TRBJ2-5; 7 bases match TRBD1. The V gene's germline CDR1 is SQVTM and CDR2 ANQGSEA. J lost 3 bases, V lost 4 bases, and 5 bases had no gene match. The CDR3 extends over 13 amino acids. Written as DNA, the CDR3 is TGCAGCGTTGGGGGACAGCTAGAAGAGACCCAGTACTTC. Translation: CSVGGQLEETQYF.